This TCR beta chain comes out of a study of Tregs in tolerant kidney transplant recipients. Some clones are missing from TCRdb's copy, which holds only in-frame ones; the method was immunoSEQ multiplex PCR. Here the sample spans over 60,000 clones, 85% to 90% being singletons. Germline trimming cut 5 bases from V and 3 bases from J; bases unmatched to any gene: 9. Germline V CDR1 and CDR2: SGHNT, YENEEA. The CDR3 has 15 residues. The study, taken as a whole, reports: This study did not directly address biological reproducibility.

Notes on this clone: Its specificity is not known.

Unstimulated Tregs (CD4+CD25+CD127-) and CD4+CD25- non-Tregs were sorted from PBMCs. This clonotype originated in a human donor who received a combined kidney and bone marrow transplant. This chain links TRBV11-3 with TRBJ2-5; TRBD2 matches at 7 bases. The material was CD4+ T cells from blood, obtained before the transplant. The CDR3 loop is CASSRDRGEEETQYF. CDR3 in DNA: TGTGCCAGCAGCCGCGACCGGGGGGAGGAAGAGACCCAGTACTTC.